These 22 T cell receptor beta chains were all obtained from the same sample, sequenced in a study of cytomegalovirus exposure and HLA in healthy donors. Using immunoSEQ multiplex PCR, the repertoire was profiled, and TCRdb retains in-frame clones only, with some absent. The sample yields hundreds of thousands of clones, approximately 88% seen once. The sequencing input was PBMCs. All receptors come from a woman aged 30 to 39 in good health and CMV-seropositive.

About this clone: A much larger clonotype is one base distant, so this may be a read error. V usage is TRBV7-9 and J usage is TRBJ2-1; D unclear. This CDR3 has 13 residues. V was pared by 1 base and J by 1 base, with 2 bases between. Germline lookup yields CDR1 SEHNR and CDR2 FQNEAQ (reference sequence). CDR3 DNA sequence: TGTGCCAGCAGCTTAGGGTCCTACAATGAGCAGTTCTTC. It is translated as CASSLGSYNEQFF. The whole variable domain, filled in from reference TRBV7-9 and TRBJ2-1, reads DTGVSQNPRHKITKRGQNVTFRCDPISEHNRLYWYRQTLGQGPEFLTYFQNEAQLEKSRLLSDRFSAERPKGSFSTLEIQRTEQGDSAMYLCASSLGSYNEQFFGPGTRLTVL.

This clone was observed a handful of times. The gene calls are TRBV30 and TRBJ1-2; a weak D match, TRBD1 (5 bases). The V and J ends lost 4 bases and 8 bases respectively, with 17 bases between them. The CDR3 contains 13 residues. Germline V gene sequence: CDR1 GTSNPN, CDR2 SVGIG (reference sequence). The CDR3 protein is CAWMRDSSQGYTF. The CDR3 bases are TGTGCCTGGATGCGCGACAGCTCACAGGGCTACACCTTC.

V usage is TRBV7-8 and J usage is TRBJ2-7; 7 nucleotides agree with TRBD2. The junction had 8 bases not matched to a gene; V was cut back by 4 bases and J by 2 bases. The germline gives CDR1 SGHVS, CDR2 FQNEAQ. The CDR3 extends over 15 amino acids. The CDR3 protein is CASSSGGGSPYEQYF. CDR3 in DNA: TGTGCCAGCAGCTCGGGGGGTGGTTCCCCCTACGAGCAGTACTTC.

The chain recombines TRBV6-5 with TRBJ2-7, with 12 bases aligning to TRBD2. This CDR3 spans 16 amino acids. Germline V gene lookup returns CDR1 MNHEY and CDR2 SVGAGI. Trimming removed 5 bases from V and 2 bases from J; junction bases left unmatched: 7. The CDR3 sequence: CASSNFGTSGPYEQYF. The DNA of the CDR3 is TGTGCCAGCAGTAACTTCGGGACTAGCGGGCCCTACGAGCAGTACTTC.

The rearrangement uses TRBV6-4 and TRBJ2-1; 8 positions agree with TRBD1. The J segment lost 1 base and the V segment lost 2 bases, leaving 1 base of the junction unmatched. The CDR3 loop spans 15 amino acids. CDR1 is MRHNA, CDR2 SNTAGT, per germline. This CDR3 is CASSDGQGSYNEQFF. The CDR3 region has the DNA TGTGCCAGCAGTGACGGACAGGGTTCCTACAATGAGCAGTTCTTC.

The V and J genes are TRBV6-1 and TRBJ2-3, with 8 bases aligning to TRBD2. This CDR3 comprises 16 residues. Germline values: CDR1 MNHNS, CDR2 SASEGT. Unmatched junction bases numbered 8, after V lost 2 bases and J lost 4 bases. The DNA of the CDR3 is TGTGCCAGCAGTGAATACTTAGCGGGATTCGCAGATACGCAGTATTTT. Translation gives CASSEYLAGFADTQYF.

The V gene is TRBV27, the J gene TRBJ2-1; 7 bases agree with TRBD1. CDR1 is MNHEY and CDR2 is SMNVEV in the germline V gene (reference sequence). Losses at the gene ends were 3 bases for V and 6 bases for J; bases not matched to a gene: 2. The CDR3 has 13 residues. The CDR3 protein is CASSFGTVNEQFF. In DNA, the CDR3 is TGTGCCAGCAGTTTTGGGACAGTCAATGAGCAGTTCTTC.

The CDR3 DNA follows: TGCGCCAGCAGCTGGACCGGGACAGGAGAAACCTACGAGCAGTACTTC. This encodes CASSWTGTGETYEQYF. The chain has TRBV5-1 and TRBJ2-7; 8 bases map to TRBD1. The CDR3 loop spans 16 amino acids. V dropped 3 bases and J dropped 2; count of bases not matched to a gene: 10. Germline-derived CDR1 and CDR2 are SGHRS and YFSETQ.

The rearrangement links TRBV9 to TRBJ2-7; tentative D call: TRBD2 (6 bases). This CDR3 comprises 16 residues. Trimming cost V 0 bases and J 5 bases, with 18 bases left between them. Germline-derived CDR1 and CDR2 are SGDLS and YYNGEE. Here the CDR3 reads CASSVGPAGQANEQYF. The CDR3 nucleotides are TGTGCCAGCAGCGTAGGCCCAGCGGGTCAGGCGAACGAGCAGTACTTC.

In its sample, this clone was seen a few times. The gene calls are TRBV18 and TRBJ1-1; TRBD1 matches 8 bases. Germline CDR1 is KGHSH and CDR2 is LQKENI. CDR3 length equals 16 residues. With 0 bases clipped from V and 4 bases from J, the junction kept 7 bases outside the gene matches. For the CDR3, the DNA is TGTGCCAGCTCACCACCGGGGGGCAGGGGGCTCACTGAAGCTTTCTTT. Protein sequence: CASSPPGGRGLTEAFF.

This sequence joins TRBV6-5 and TRBJ1-1; D ambiguous. Germline CDR1 MNHEY, CDR2 SVGAGI. V dropped 2 bases and J dropped 2 bases, with 9 bases sitting between them. The CDR3 covers 14 residues. Here the CDR3 reads CASSYGLINTEAFF. As DNA, the CDR3 is TGTGCCAGCAGTTACGGACTGATTAACACTGAAGCTTTCTTT.

V gene TRBV29-1 combines with J gene TRBJ1-1; D not resolved. This CDR3 comprises 13 residues. Trimming shortened V by 6 bases and J by 3 bases, and 14 bases separated the two germline ends. CDR1 and CDR2 (germline): SQVTM, ANQGSEA. In nucleotides, the CDR3 is TGCAGCGTCAGGAAGGCCGGATACACTGAAGCTTTCTTT. Residues: CSVRKAGYTEAFF.

The chain couples TRBV11-2 to TRBJ1-4; D perhaps matches TRBD1 (6 bases). The CDR3 has 18 amino acids. Germline V gene sequence: CDR1 SGHAT, CDR2 FQNNGV. V was trimmed by 4 bases and J by 8 bases, leaving 26 bases between them. This chain's CDR3 is CASSSTTGILMVGEKLFF. CDR3 coding DNA: TGTGCCAGCAGCTCGACTACAGGGATTCTAATGGTCGGCGAAAAACTGTTTTTT.

This clone was seen repeatedly, ten times or more. Distinct nucleotide sequences in the sample also encode this CDR3. The V gene is TRBV5-1, the J gene TRBJ2-2; D remains ambiguous. With 2 bases removed from V and 2 bases from J, the gap between germline ends came to 1 base. The CDR3 consists of 12 residues. Germline V gene data show CDR1 as SGHRS and CDR2 as YFSETQ. CDR3 in amino acids: CASSFNTGELFF. CDR3 DNA: TGCGCCAGCAGCTTTAACACCGGGGAGCTGTTTTTT.

This clone was observed a few times. V usage is TRBV27 and J usage is TRBJ2-1, with D perhaps matching TRBD1 (6 bases). The CDR3 loop spans 14 amino acids. From germline, CDR1 is MNHEY and CDR2 SMNVEV (reference sequence). With 5 bases removed from V and 2 bases from J, the gap between germline ends came to 10 bases. CDR3 residues: CASSIRGTYNEQFF. The DNA for the CDR3 is TGTGCCAGCAGTATCAGGGGTACCTACAATGAGCAGTTCTTC.

The rearrangement uses TRBV19 and TRBJ2-5; 7 nucleotides align to TRBD2. V lost 7 bases and J lost 2; bases outside the gene matches: 10. The germline gives CDR1 LNHDA, CDR2 SQIVND (reference sequence). This CDR3 has 15 residues. The CDR3, as DNA: TGTGCCAGTAAGGTGGGCGGGAGTCGGCAAGAGACCCAGTACTTC. Translated: CASKVGGSRQETQYF.

This clone has only one observation. CDR3 region: CASSPAGQGEKLFF. The CDR3, as DNA: TGCGCCAGCAGCCCAGCCGGACAGGGTGAAAAACTGTTTTTT. The chain uses TRBV5-1 and TRBJ1-4, with 8 positions matching TRBD1. The CDR3 runs 14 residues. The germline gives CDR1 SGHRS, CDR2 YFSETQ. The V segment lost 4 bases and the J segment 7 bases; nucleotides outside the gene matches: 6.

This clone came up once. V and J are TRBV2 and TRBJ1-3, with unresolved D. Germline assignment: CDR1 SNHLY and CDR2 FYNNEI. Trimming stripped 8 bases from V and 1 base from J, with 18 bases between. The CDR3 spans 16 residues. CDR3 sequence (DNA): TGTGCCAGCCCCAAGTTCGGCGACGGGTCTGGAAACACCATATATTTT. This codes for CASPKFGDGSGNTIYF.

The chain combines TRBV2 with TRBJ2-2; 9 nucleotides line up with TRBD2. The germline CDR1 and CDR2 sequences are SNHLY and FYNNEI. The CDR3 consists of 15 residues. Trimming at V came to 4 bases and at J to 7 bases, leaving 7 bases not matched to a gene. The CDR3 DNA reads as TGTGCCAGCAGTGGTTTTTCTAGCGGGGACGGGGAGCTGTTTTTT. This gives the protein CASSGFSSGDGELFF.

The V gene is TRBV5-1, the J gene TRBJ2-7; 9 bases match TRBD1. CDR1 is SGHRS, CDR2 YFSETQ, per germline. The V segment lost 0 bases and the J segment 3 bases; nucleotides outside the gene matches: 1. This CDR3 has 14 amino acids. CDR3 sequence (DNA): TGCGCCAGCAGCTTGGAGGGACAGGGCTACGAGCAGTACTTC. This encodes CASSLEGQGYEQYF.

The J gene is TRBJ1-3, the V gene TRBV7-6; a weak D match, TRBD1 (6 bases). Germline CDR1 is SGHVS and CDR2 is FNYEAQ. The V gene lost 2 bases and the J gene lost 4 bases, with 9 bases spanning the gap. The CDR3 is 14 residues long. This CDR3 is CASSLQGQGNTIYF. For the CDR3, the DNA is TGTGCCAGCAGCTTACAAGGACAGGGAAACACCATATATTTT. Full variable domain (outside the CDR3, taken from reference TRBV7-6 and TRBJ1-3): GAGVSQSPRYKVTKRGQDVALRCDPISGHVSLYWYRQALGQGPEFLTYFNYEAQQDKSGLPNDRFSAERPEGSISTLTIQRTEQRDSAMYRCASSLQGQGNTIYFGEGSWLTVV.

The gene calls are TRBV2 and TRBJ2-5, with D perhaps matching TRBD2 (6 bases). CDR1 is SNHLY, CDR2 FYNNEI, per germline. The CDR3 runs to 14 residues. The V and J ends lost 6 bases and 3 bases respectively, with 14 bases between them. This chain's CDR3 is CASRNRDSKETQYF. CDR3 sequence (DNA): TGTGCCAGCAGGAACCGGGACTCAAAAGAGACCCAGTACTTC.